This T cell receptor (beta chain) was retrieved from a study of cytomegalovirus exposure and HLA in healthy donors. Findings of the study overall: In a later analysis, DRB1 alleles had the most associated TCRs; HLA-C alleles the fewest.

Amplification used 60 Vbeta primers and 13 Jbeta primers. Clones were read by immunoSEQ multiplex PCR, and TCRdb kept only the in-frame ones, dropping some. The sample includes roughly 290,000 clones, 80% to 90% of them seen just once. About this clone itself: The antigen remains undetermined.

V lost 2 bases and J 4 bases, leaving 6 bases between the germline ends. From germline, CDR1 is SGHRS and CDR2 YFSETQ. This CDR3 has 12 amino acids. Sequencing input: PBMCs. V is TRBV5-1 and J is TRBJ1-2; no definite D call. The source is a young woman in good health and CMV-seronegative. CDR3 DNA: TGCGCCAGCAGCTTCGGAGCCTATGGCTACACCTTC. It is translated as CASSFGAYGYTF.